The 29 T cell receptor beta chains below all came from one sample that was sequenced in a study of T cells in Graves' hyperthyroidism and ophthalmopathy. Amplified regions were TCR beta CDR3 sequences from RNA transcripts. A first-round RT-PCR of the TCR CDR3 used the HTBI primer set. TCRdb reprocessed the multiplex PCR reads via MiXCR and lists one record per CDR3 protein. The repertoire has 500,000 to 550,000 distinct CDR3 sequences, less than 25% of them found once; the top ten carry 26%. Sequencing was performed on blood. The receptors were gathered from a man between 18 and 35 years old with Graves' hyperthyroidism.

This clonotype was seen a few times. This sequence joins TRBV6-5 and TRBJ1-2; no clear D gene. Trimming took 0 bases from V and 4 from J, leaving 6 bases between them. The CDR3 has 13 amino acids. Germline V gives CDR1 MNHEY, CDR2 SVGAGI. As DNA, the CDR3 is TGTGCCAGCAGTTACTCAATTACCTATGGCTACACCTTC. Residues: CASSYSITYGYTF.

With regard to this clonotype: The junction shows a germline mismatch at one end, possibly a read error. The DNA of the CDR3 is TGCAGTGCCCTCGGCCGGGACAGAGTCTTC. It translates to CSALGRDRVF. The chain joins TRBV20-1 to TRBJ2-7, with 7 bases lining up with TRBD1. The CDR3 spans 10 residues. CDR1 is DFQATT, CDR2 SNEGSKA, per germline (reference sequence).

This clonotype has a count of ten or more. The chain has TRBV6-1 and TRBJ1-5, with D uncertain. V lost 6 bases to trimming and J lost 3 bases, with 9 bases between them. Germline-derived CDR1 and CDR2 are MNHNS and SASEGT. The CDR3 runs to 13 residues. CDR3 protein: CASRAGFNQPQHF. For the CDR3, the DNA is TGTGCCAGCAGGGCCGGGTTCAATCAGCCCCAGCATTTT.

This clonotype was recorded at least ten times. The chain joins TRBV12-3 or TRBV12-4 to TRBJ1-2, with no clear D. The CDR3 sequence is 14 residues long. Trimming left V 3 bases short and J 0 bases short, with 8 bases between. CDR3 DNA sequence: TGTGCCAGCAGTTTCAGGAGAGCTAACTATGGCTACACCTTC. Translating it yields CASSFRRANYGYTF.

This clonotype was found many times. CDR3 protein: CASKRGATETQYF. CDR3 DNA: TGTGCTAGTAAGCGGGGGGCCACAGAGACCCAGTACTTC. The J gene is TRBJ2-5, the V gene TRBV12-5; TRBD2 matches 9 bases. CDR1 and CDR2 from the germline V gene are LGHNT and FRNRAP. This CDR3 spans 13 amino acids. V was clipped by 8 bases and J by 4 bases; unmatched bases: 5.

This clonotype has just a few counts. Since a much larger clone is just one base distant, this may be a read error. The chain has TRBV5-1 and TRBJ1-2; D is possibly TRBD1 (5 bases). Germline assignment: CDR1 SGHRS and CDR2 YFSETQ. There are 13 residues in the CDR3. Trimming cost V 4 bases and J 8 bases, with 15 bases left between them. The CDR3 nucleotides are TGCGCCAGCAGCGAGGGACTCGGAGTAGGCTACACCTTC. Residues: CASSEGLGVGYTF.

The rearrangement joins TRBV29-1 to TRBJ2-3, with 14 bases identical to TRBD2. V was clipped by 5 bases and J by 2 bases; unmatched bases: 6. Germline V gene data show CDR1 as SQVTM and CDR2 as ANQGSEA. The CDR3 contains 16 residues. CDR3 nucleotides: TGCAGCGTTCAAGGGACTAGCGGGGGTCCCACAGATACGCAGTATTTT. Translation gives CSVQGTSGGPTDTQYF.

The chain carries TRBV18 and TRBJ1-1; D remains ambiguous. Germline CDR1 KGHSH, CDR2 LQKENI. The CDR3 has 14 residues. Deletions cut 3 bases from V and 0 bases from J, with 8 bases between. Written as DNA, the CDR3 is TGTGCCAGCTCACCGATGGTGATGAACACTGAAGCTTTCTTT. Translating it yields CASSPMVMNTEAFF.

This clonotype has ten or more counts. The V call is TRBV2, the J call TRBJ2-5; TRBD1 or TRBD2 may be the D gene (6 bases each). Trimming removed 7 bases from V and 4 bases from J, with 19 bases in between. This CDR3 comprises 15 residues. From germline, CDR1 is SNHLY and CDR2 FYNNEI. CDR3 in amino acids: CASTSLRGQGETQYF. CDR3 DNA: TGTGCCAGCACCTCTCTTCGGGGGCAGGGAGAGACCCAGTACTTC.

On this clonotype itself: A much more abundant neighbour one base away suggests this may be a read error. The chain couples TRBV19 to TRBJ1-2; unclear D gene. Trimming removed 6 bases from V and 4 bases from J, with 15 bases in between. CDR1 and CDR2 from the germline V gene are LNHDA and SQIVND (reference sequence). CDR3 length: 14 residues. The CDR3 region is CASREAVRFYGYTF. CDR3 DNA sequence: TGTGCCAGTAGGGAGGCCGTACGTTTCTATGGCTACACCTTC.

The V gene is TRBV6-1, the J gene TRBJ1-1; TRBD1 agrees at 7 bases. Germline assignment: CDR1 MNHNS and CDR2 SASEGT. The CDR3 spans 13 residues. Trimming took 8 bases from V and 4 from J; bases not matched to a gene: 7. CDR3 nucleotides: TGTGCCAGCGAAAGGGACAGTTTCACTGAAGCTTTCTTT. This sequence encodes CASERDSFTEAFF.

This clonotype has a count of ten or more. V and J are TRBV12-3 or TRBV12-4 and TRBJ1-2, with 7 bases lining up with TRBD1. The ends lost 6 bases at V and 8 bases at J; junction bases unmatched: 6. The CDR3 runs 12 residues. CDR3 coding DNA: TGTGCCAGCAGGGGTACAGGGGAAGGCTACACCTTC. Its translation is CASRGTGEGYTF.

The V call is TRBV11-1, the J call TRBJ2-1; the match to TRBD1 covers 7 bases. In germline, CDR1 is SGHAT, CDR2 FQDESV (reference sequence). V gave up 7 bases and J gave up 7 bases; unmatched junction bases: 13. The CDR3 covers 15 residues. In DNA form, the CDR3 reads TGTGCCAGCACCAGAGGGGCAGGGGGTACGAATGAGCAGTTCTTC. Translating gives CASTRGAGGTNEQFF.

In its sample, this clonotype was seen many times. This chain uses TRBV27 with TRBJ1-5; 8 positions match TRBD1. The CDR3 sequence is 13 residues long. The V and J ends lost 6 bases and 11 bases, in that order; junction bases with no gene match: 9. CDR1 is MNHEY, CDR2 SMNVEV, per germline (reference sequence). The CDR3 nucleotides are TGTGCCAGCAGAGGACAGGGTCAAGGAACCCAGCATTTT. Translating gives CASRGQGQGTQHF.

This clonotype was detected many times. V gene TRBV5-1 combines with J gene TRBJ2-2; no firm D call. Germline CDR1 SGHRS, CDR2 YFSETQ. V was clipped by 0 bases and J by 5 bases, with 5 bases between them. The length of the CDR3 is 13 residues. CDR3 sequence (DNA): TGCGCCAGCAGCTTGGGGGAAACCGGGGAGCTGTTTTTT. It yields the protein CASSLGETGELFF.

This clonotype has a count of ten or more. V gene TRBV12-3 or TRBV12-4 combines with J gene TRBJ1-3; D possibly corresponds to TRBD1 (6 bases). The CDR3 contains 14 residues. Trimming removed 3 bases from V and 8 bases from J, with 14 bases in between. The CDR3 region has the DNA TGTGCCAGCAGTTTCCGGGGGCGGATAGACACCATATATTTT. It is translated as CASSFRGRIDTIYF.

This clonotype was seen many times. The rearrangement joins TRBV2 to TRBJ1-2; no reliable D call. The V end lost 4 bases, the J end lost 8 bases, and 32 bases lay between the germline ends. Germline CDR1 and CDR2: SNHLY and FYNNEI. This CDR3 contains 19 residues. Written as DNA, the CDR3 is TGTGCCAGCAGTGGACTCCGCGAGGTGGCCGTCCGGGCCCGGGAGGGCTACACCTTC. Its translation is CASSGLREVAVRAREGYTF. Variable domain in full (rest from reference TRBV2 and TRBJ1-2): EPEVTQTPSHQVTQMGQEVILRCVPISNHLYFYWYRQILGQKVEFLVSFYNNEISEKSEIFDDQFSVERPDGSNFTLKIRSTKLEDSAMYFCASSGLREVAVRAREGYTFGSGTRLTVV.

V usage is TRBV20-1 and J usage is TRBJ2-2, with D perhaps matching TRBD1 or TRBD2 (5 bases each). The CDR3 runs 15 residues. Trimming shortened V by 5 bases and J by 4 bases, and 17 bases separated the two germline ends. Germline CDR1 is DFQATT and CDR2 is SNEGSKA (reference sequence). The CDR3 sequence is CSAGNAGAGTGELFF. CDR3 bases: TGCAGTGCTGGCAATGCCGGGGCGGGCACCGGGGAGCTGTTTTTT.

Ten or more counts support this clonotype. The CDR3 here is CASSPPGLADSYEQYF. The CDR3 nucleotides are TGTGCCAGCAGTCCCCCGGGACTAGCGGACTCCTACGAGCAGTACTTC. V is TRBV12-3 or TRBV12-4 and J is TRBJ2-7, with 11 nucleotides matching TRBD2. V lost 5 bases, J lost 0 bases, and 6 bases stayed unmatched. This CDR3 region has 16 residues.

This clonotype was detected ten times or more. The rearrangement links TRBV12-3 or TRBV12-4 to TRBJ2-7; the match to TRBD1 covers 7 bases. The J segment lost 0 bases and the V segment lost 3 bases, leaving 5 bases of the junction unmatched. The CDR3 has 15 amino acids. The CDR3 sequence: CASSLGQFFSYEQYF. Written as DNA, the CDR3 is TGTGCCAGCAGTTTGGGACAGTTTTTCTCCTACGAGCAGTACTTC.

This clonotype was observed at least ten times. The chain has TRBV28 and TRBJ1-5; 8 bases fit TRBD1. Germline loops: CDR1 MDHEN, CDR2 SYDVKM. The CDR3 is made up of 17 amino acids. V shed 2 bases, J shed 5 bases, and the junction held 11 bases outside the gene matches. The CDR3 sequence is CASSLRLTGATDQPQHF. The CDR3, as DNA: TGTGCCAGCAGTTTAAGGTTGACAGGGGCCACGGATCAGCCCCAGCATTTT.

This clonotype has a count of ten or more. The gene calls are TRBV20-1 and TRBJ1-5; D ambiguous. V dropped 1 base and J dropped 5 bases, with 12 bases sitting between them. The CDR3 spans 14 residues. Germline V gene sequence: CDR1 DFQATT, CDR2 SNEGSKA (reference sequence). This CDR3 reads CSARASDGDQPQHF. CDR3 in DNA: TGCAGTGCTAGAGCCTCGGACGGGGATCAGCCCCAGCATTTT.

This clonotype was seen ten or more times. A much larger clone is a single base away; this may be a read error. This likely comes from a read error, as the CDR3 has no conserved phenylalanine or tryptophan at its end. This chain links TRBV12-3 or TRBV12-4 with TRBJ1-1, with D uncertain. This CDR3 has 12 residues. V was trimmed by 6 bases and J by 7 bases, leaving 12 bases between them. The CDR3, as DNA: TGTGCCAGCAGCAGTAGCGGGGTTGAAGCTTTCCTT. Translating gives CASSSSGVEAFL.

This clonotype has ten or more counts. The rearrangement uses TRBV20-1 and TRBJ1-2, with TRBD1 identical over 8 bases. The J segment lost 4 bases and the V segment lost 5 bases, leaving 15 bases of the junction unmatched. The CDR3 spans 16 residues. CDR1 DFQATT and CDR2 SNEGSKA come from the germline V gene (reference sequence). CDR3 region: CSAEHDSGGTPYGYTF. Written as DNA, the CDR3 is TGCAGTGCTGAACACGATTCAGGGGGCACCCCCTATGGCTACACCTTC.

For this clonotype: Being one base from a much bigger clone, this may be a read error. V gene TRBV25-1 combines with J gene TRBJ2-6; possibly TRBD1 or TRBD2 for D (6 bases each). Germline lookup yields CDR1 MGHDK and CDR2 SYGVNS. CDR3 size: 13 residues. The CDR3 here is CASALTGAYVLTF. In DNA form, the CDR3 reads TGTGCCAGCGCCCTAACGGGGGCCTACGTCCTGACTTTC.

This clonotype came up a few times. The V call is TRBV12-3 or TRBV12-4, the J call TRBJ1-1, with TRBD1 matching 8 bases. Trimming took 5 bases from V and 0 from J; bases not matched to a gene: 2. This CDR3 contains 14 residues. The CDR3: CASSHRGVNTEAFF. CDR3 nucleotides: TGTGCCAGCAGTCACAGGGGGGTGAACACTGAAGCTTTCTTT.

The table lists this clonotype with many counts. The chain combines TRBV19 with TRBJ1-1; weak D call: TRBD1 (6 bases). The CDR3 runs to 13 residues. Trimming cost V 7 bases and J 4 bases, with 13 bases left between them. Germline assignment: CDR1 LNHDA and CDR2 SQIVND (reference sequence). The CDR3 coding sequence is TGTGCCAGTATGGGCATGGACAGCACTGAAGCTTTCTTT. This sequence encodes CASMGMDSTEAFF.

The sample holds a few counts of this clonotype. J is TRBJ1-2 and V is TRBV6-1; D call uncertain. CDR1 and CDR2 (germline): MNHNS, SASEGT. Trimming took off 3 bases at V and 1 base at J, with 12 bases between the two ends. The CDR3 sequence is 15 residues long. The CDR3 loop is CASSDIYDGNYGYTF. The CDR3 DNA reads as TGTGCCAGCAGTGATATCTACGACGGTAACTATGGCTACACCTTC.

Regarding this clonotype: One junction end disagrees with the germline gene, perhaps due to a read error. The V and J genes are TRBV6-2 or TRBV6-3 and TRBJ2-5; D possibly corresponds to TRBD2 (7 bases). There are 15 residues in the CDR3. CDR1 MNHEY and CDR2 SVGEGT come from the germline V gene. CDR3 sequence reads: CASSDTPGAGETKYF. CDR3 nucleotides: TGTGCCAGCAGTGACACTCCAGGGGCGGGGGAGACCAAGTACTTC.